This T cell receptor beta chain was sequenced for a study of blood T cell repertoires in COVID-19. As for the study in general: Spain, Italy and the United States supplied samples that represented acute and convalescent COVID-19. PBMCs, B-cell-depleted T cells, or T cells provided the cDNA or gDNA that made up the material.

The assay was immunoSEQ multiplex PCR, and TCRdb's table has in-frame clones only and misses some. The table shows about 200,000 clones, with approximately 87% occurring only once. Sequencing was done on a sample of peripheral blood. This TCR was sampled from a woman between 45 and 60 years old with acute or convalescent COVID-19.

CDR3 nucleotides: TGCGCCAGCAGCCGAGAAGGATCGGGACAGGGGTACTATGGCTACACCTTC. Translated: CASSREGSGQGYYGYTF. The rearrangement links TRBV4-3 to TRBJ1-2; the match to TRBD1 covers 10 bases. Trimming cost V 4 bases and J 3 bases; bases outside gene matches: 11. CDR3 length: 17 amino acids. CDR1 is LGHNA and CDR2 is YSLEER in the germline V gene.